This T cell receptor beta chain was retrieved from a study of cytotoxic CD8 clonotypes in ibrutinib-treated CLL. Profiling relied on immunoSEQ multiplex PCR, and the TCRdb table lists in-frame clones only, not all of them. The table includes about 39,000 clones, about 70% detected once. This clone was observed a single time. CDR3 length equals 16 residues. Trimming pared 6 bases from V and 2 bases from J, leaving 17 bases between. The V gene's germline CDR1 is SNHLY and CDR2 FYNNEI. The source was PBMCs, collected at disease progression, from a patient treated with ibrutinib. The clonotype was recovered from a human donor with chronic lymphocytic leukemia. The chain couples TRBV2 to TRBJ1-5, with a weak D call TRBD1 (5 bases). CDR3 coding DNA: TGTGCCAGCAGCCGCCTCGGGGGGAATCGCAATCAGCCCCAGCATTTT. Translating gives CASSRLGGNRNQPQHF.